A single sample is the source of the 14 T cell receptor beta chains below, sequenced in a study of cytomegalovirus exposure and HLA in healthy donors. The PCR used 60 Vbeta and 13 Jbeta primers. Produced via immunoSEQ multiplex PCR; TCRdb's table is partial and in-frame only. The table has approximately 110,000 clones, around 80% seen once. The sample taken for sequencing was PBMCs. All receptors come from a woman in her thirties or forties in good health and CMV-seronegative.

This rearrangement joins TRBV12-5 to TRBJ2-3; 7 bases agree with TRBD2. CDR1 LGHNT and CDR2 FRNRAP come from the germline V gene. The junction had 6 bases not matched to a gene; V was cut back by 0 bases and J by 3 bases. The CDR3 covers 16 residues. The CDR3 protein is CASGLVLGGGTDTQYF. The CDR3 nucleotides read TGTGCTAGTGGTTTGGTACTTGGCGGGGGAACAGATACGCAGTATTTT.

The chain is built from TRBV10-2 and TRBJ2-5, with 9 bases aligning to TRBD2. The CDR3 spans 17 residues. Germline V gene sequence: CDR1 WSHSY, CDR2 SAAADI. Trimming removed 0 bases from V and 5 bases from J; junction bases left unmatched: 10. The CDR3 sequence: CASSESERGAGRETQYF. In DNA form, the CDR3 reads TGCGCCAGCAGTGAGTCGGAGCGGGGGGCGGGGAGGGAGACCCAGTACTTC.

The chain combines TRBV28 with TRBJ1-1; no reliable D call. The CDR3 covers 12 residues. Germline V gene data show CDR1 as MDHEN and CDR2 as SYDVKM. V lost 7 bases to trimming and J lost 10 bases, with 16 bases between them. In DNA, the CDR3 is TGTGCCAGCAAGACGGGTTCAAGAGGAGCTTTCTTT. This translates into CASKTGSRGAFF.

This clone was recorded a few times. The rearrangement uses TRBV11-2 and TRBJ2-1; possible D gene TRBD2, 6 bases. The length of the CDR3 is 16 residues. V lost 1 base to trimming and J lost 7 bases, with 17 bases between them. Per germline, CDR1 SGHAT and CDR2 FQNNGV. DNA of the CDR3: TGTGCCAGCAGCTTAGGACCGGGGGTGGTCTGGAATGAGCAGTTCTTC. Translated: CASSLGPGVVWNEQFF.

This chain links TRBV28 with TRBJ1-3; D call uncertain. The V gene's germline CDR1 is MDHEN and CDR2 SYDVKM. This CDR3 region has 13 residues. V dropped 5 bases and J dropped 0 bases, with 5 bases sitting between them. The CDR3 nucleotides are TGTGCCAGCAGTGGACTCTCTGGAAACACCATATATTTT. The encoded protein is CASSGLSGNTIYF.

This sequence joins TRBV27 and TRBJ2-5; 8 nucleotides match TRBD2. Germline V gene data show CDR1 as MNHEY and CDR2 as SMNVEV (reference sequence). CDR3 length: 13 residues. J was trimmed by 9 bases and V by 5 bases; bases with no gene match: 8. In DNA form, the CDR3 reads TGTGCCAGCAGTACGACGGGTAGCGGGGCCCAGTACTTC. This sequence encodes CASSTTGSGAQYF.

This chain links TRBV7-7 with TRBJ2-3, with 10 bases lining up with TRBD2. Germline V gives CDR1 SSHAT, CDR2 FNYEAQ (reference sequence). Trimming removed 5 bases from V and 3 bases from J; junction bases left unmatched: 11. This CDR3 spans 17 amino acids. The CDR3 sequence is CASSRLAGEGGTDTQYF. CDR3 sequence (DNA): TGTGCCAGCAGCCGTCTAGCGGGAGAGGGGGGGACAGATACGCAGTATTTT. The complete variable domain, with remaining parts taken from reference TRBV7-7 and TRBJ2-3, reads GAGVSQSPRYKVTKRGQDVTLRCDPISSHATLYWYQQALGQGPEFLTYFNYEAQPDKSGLPSDRFSAERPEGSISTLTIQRTEQRDSAMYRCASSRLAGEGGTDTQYFGPGTRLTVL.

CDR3 bases: TGTGCCAGCAGTTCGATAGCGGGGACCAGCGAGCAGTACTTC. As protein: CASSSIAGTSEQYF. This chain uses TRBV27 with TRBJ2-7; the match to TRBD2 covers 8 bases. Germline CDR1 MNHEY, CDR2 SMNVEV (reference sequence). The V segment lost 4 bases and the J segment 6 bases; nucleotides outside the gene matches: 8. The length of the CDR3 is 14 residues.

This sequence joins TRBV10-3 and TRBJ2-7, with D perhaps TRBD2 (6 bases). This CDR3 has 14 amino acids. V was pared by 6 bases and J by 3 bases, with 15 bases between. Germline V gene lookup returns CDR1 ENHRY and CDR2 SYGVKD. CDR3 loop: CAIRSGGLSYEQYF. The CDR3 bases are TGTGCCATCAGATCCGGGGGATTAAGCTACGAGCAGTACTTC.

This clone came up a few times. The gene calls are TRBV18 and TRBJ1-5; 10 bases are a match to TRBD1. The CDR3 sequence is 15 residues long. V trimming: 4 bases; J trimming: 6 bases; junction bases outside the gene matches: 6. In germline, CDR1 is KGHSH, CDR2 LQKENI. The CDR3 loop is CASSLGQGEGQPQHF. For the CDR3, the DNA is TGTGCCAGCTCACTAGGACAGGGGGAAGGTCAGCCCCAGCATTTT.

This sequence joins TRBV6-1 and TRBJ1-2, with D possibly TRBD1 on 6 matching bases. Germline V lookup: CDR1 MNHNS, CDR2 SASEGT. V lost 2 bases and J 10 bases, leaving 14 bases between the germline ends. The CDR3 contains 13 residues. CDR3 nucleotide sequence: TGTGCCAGCAGTGAACGATCCGGGACAACCTACACCTTC. Translation gives CASSERSGTTYTF.

The V and J genes are TRBV11-2 and TRBJ1-1; D is possibly TRBD1 (6 bases). Germline V gene sequence: CDR1 SGHAT, CDR2 FQNNGV. The V end lost 10 bases, the J end lost 4 bases, and 22 bases lay between the germline ends. The CDR3 spans 15 residues. The CDR3 DNA is TGTGCCACCAGGTCTCTCCAGGGGTTGGGCACTGAAGCTTTCTTT. Amino acids: CATRSLQGLGTEAFF.

The chain uses TRBV18 and TRBJ2-1; 8 bases align to TRBD1. The length of the CDR3 is 16 residues. Germline V lookup: CDR1 KGHSH, CDR2 LQKENI. Trimming took 1 base from V and 6 from J; bases not matched to a gene: 8. In DNA form, the CDR3 reads TGTGCCAGCTCACCACTTGGGACAGGAGGGGTCAATGAGCAGTTCTTC. It encodes CASSPLGTGGVNEQFF.

V gene TRBV19 combines with J gene TRBJ2-2; 8 bases map to TRBD1. The CDR3 has 12 residues. Germline lookup yields CDR1 LNHDA and CDR2 SQIVND (reference sequence). CDR3: CAAQGAGGELFF. CDR3 bases: TGTGCAGCTCAGGGGGCGGGCGGGGAGCTGTTTTTT. The complete variable domain, with remaining parts taken from reference TRBV19 and TRBJ2-2, reads DGGITQSPKYLFRKEGQNVTLSCEQNLNHDAMYWYRQDPGQGLRLIYYSQIVNDFQKGDIAEGYSVSREKKESFPLTVTSAQKNPTAFYLCAAQGAGGELFFGEGSRLTVL.